This record looks at one TCR beta chain sequence and its context. Its antigen remains unidentified. Data came from immunoSEQ multiplex PCR; TCRdb stores just in-frame clones and leaves some out. In the table there are around 110,000 clones, 75% to 90% of which are singletons. The source of the sample is a study of T cell responses to AZD1222 COVID-19 vaccine. Notes on the study in general: CD4 TCRs linked to vaccination spanned spike, dominating at 160-218 and 743-854. Recipients of AZD1222 seropositive at baseline numbered only 5 or 6.

Germline CDR1 reads SGHKS; CDR2 reads YYEKEE (reference sequence). Trimming took off 1 base at V and 3 bases at J, with 14 bases between the two ends. The CDR3 loop spans 16 amino acids. The genes are TRBV5-5 and TRBJ1-5; perhaps TRBD1 as D (5 bases). Sample: peripheral blood, taken on day 0 of MenACWY control vaccination. The sequence was obtained from an adult in good health. In DNA, the CDR3 is TGTGCCAGCAGCTTGTATCCGTCGGGGGACAATCAGCCCCAGCATTTT. The encoded protein is CASSLYPSGDNQPQHF.